These 26 T cell receptor beta chains came from one sample sequenced in a study of technical replicates of blood from several donors. Profiled with immunoSEQ multiplex PCR; TCRdb holds only in-frame clones, not every one. This table holds 75,000 to 100,000 clones, around 96% found once. Sequencing was done on a sample of T cells isolated from PBMCs. Receptor source: a human donor in good health.

The rearrangement links TRBV7-9 to TRBJ2-3, with TRBD2 identical over 10 bases. CDR3 length: 16 amino acids. The V gene end was trimmed by 3 bases and the J gene end by 1 base; junction bases not matched to a gene: 4. Germline V gene lookup returns CDR1 SEHNR and CDR2 FQNEAQ (reference sequence). The CDR3 DNA sequence: TGTGCCAGCAGCTTTGACCTAGCGGGGGGCACAGATACGCAGTATTTT. This codes for CASSFDLAGGTDTQYF.

The V gene is TRBV15, the J gene TRBJ2-3, with TRBD2 matching 10 bases. The CDR3 runs to 15 residues. V gave up 3 bases and J gave up 5 bases; unmatched junction bases: 5. Germline V gives CDR1 LNHNV, CDR2 YYDKDF (reference sequence). CDR3 sequence reads: CATSRSGGAVDTQYF. DNA for the CDR3: TGTGCCACCAGCAGGAGCGGGGGGGCTGTAGATACGCAGTATTTT. Filled out from reference TRBV15 and TRBJ2-3, the complete variable domain reads DAMVIQNPRYQVTQFGKPVTLSCSQTLNHNVMYWYQQKSSQAPKLLFHYYDKDFNNEADTPDNFQSRRPNTSFCFLDIRSPGLGDTAMYLCATSRSGGAVDTQYFGPGTRLTVL.

The chain is built from TRBV6-1 and TRBJ2-1; 8 bases fit TRBD2. Trimming took 2 bases from V and 5 from J; bases not matched to a gene: 5. Per the germline V gene, CDR1 is MNHNS and CDR2 is SASEGT. The CDR3 covers 15 residues. The DNA for the CDR3 is TGTGCCAGCAGTGAATCAGCGGGAGCCCACAATGAGCAGTTCTTC. Translation gives CASSESAGAHNEQFF.

This chain joins TRBV4-2 and TRBJ2-7, with 12 bases matching TRBD2. The CDR3 covers 15 residues. Trimming removed 2 bases from V and 5 bases from J; junction bases left unmatched: 4. Germline CDR1 LGHNA, CDR2 YNFKEQ. CDR3 nucleotides: TGTGCCAGCAGCCAACGACTAGCGGGAGTCCACGAGCAGTACTTC. Protein: CASSQRLAGVHEQYF.

V and J are TRBV5-4 and TRBJ2-3, with D perhaps matching TRBD2 (5 bases). The germline V and J ends were trimmed by 0 bases and 1 base, with 9 bases remaining between them. The CDR3 covers 15 residues. The germline V gene encodes CDR1 SGHNT and CDR2 YYREEE (reference sequence). CDR3 region: CASSLGRGGTDTQYF. DNA of the CDR3: TGTGCCAGCAGCTTGGGTCGGGGAGGCACAGATACGCAGTATTTT.

The chain recombines TRBV2 with TRBJ2-3, with D possibly TRBD1 on 7 matching bases. The CDR3 has 14 residues. Trimming shortened V by 8 bases and J by 3 bases, and 15 bases separated the two germline ends. Germline CDR1 and CDR2: SNHLY and FYNNEI. CDR3 amino acids: CASGGTVVTDTQYF. DNA for the CDR3: TGTGCCAGCGGCGGGACAGTGGTTACAGATACGCAGTATTTT.

The chain is built from TRBV28 and TRBJ2-2; 8 bases match TRBD2. This CDR3 comprises 17 residues. The V segment lost 8 bases and the J segment 5 bases; nucleotides outside the gene matches: 16. Germline lookup yields CDR1 MDHEN and CDR2 SYDVKM. Written as DNA, the CDR3 is TGTGCCAGCCGCCTGGGCACCCTAGCGGGCGATACCGGGGAGCTGTTTTTT. This translates into CASRLGTLAGDTGELFF.

The genes are TRBV10-3 and TRBJ1-2; TRBD1 might be the D (6 bases). Germline CDR1 is ENHRY and CDR2 is SYGVKD. V lost 0 bases to trimming and J lost 5 bases, with 19 bases between them. The CDR3 is made up of 17 amino acids. CDR3: CAISESTGKDGSYGYTF. The CDR3 bases are TGTGCCATCAGTGAGTCGACAGGCAAAGATGGTTCTTATGGCTACACCTTC.

The J gene is TRBJ2-1, the V gene TRBV27; 7 nucleotides agree with TRBD1. The CDR3 has 16 amino acids. Trimming removed 5 bases from V and 1 base from J; junction bases left unmatched: 8. Germline V gene sequence: CDR1 MNHEY, CDR2 SMNVEV (reference sequence). This CDR3 reads CASSETGEESYNEQFF. The CDR3 nucleotides are TGTGCCAGCAGTGAAACAGGGGAAGAATCCTACAATGAGCAGTTCTTC.

This clone was found a few times. The chain is built from TRBV11-2 and TRBJ2-1; the match to TRBD2 covers 10 bases. The junction had 8 bases not matched to a gene; V was cut back by 2 bases and J by 7 bases. CDR3 length: 16 amino acids. Germline loops: CDR1 SGHAT, CDR2 FQNNGV. The CDR3 DNA reads TGTGCCAGCAGCTTATTTTTAGCGGGAGGAGTGAATGAGCAGTTCTTC. Its protein is CASSLFLAGGVNEQFF.

J is TRBJ2-3 and V is TRBV29-1; 11 nucleotides align to TRBD2. Trimming removed 4 bases from V and 5 bases from J; junction bases left unmatched: 11. Germline V gives CDR1 SQVTM, CDR2 ANQGSEA. This CDR3 comprises 16 residues. The CDR3 sequence is CSVGGQLAGVLDTQYF. CDR3 coding DNA: TGCAGCGTTGGCGGCCAACTAGCGGGAGTTCTAGATACGCAGTATTTT.

The chain links TRBV15 to TRBJ2-7; 7 positions agree with TRBD1. CDR1 and CDR2 (germline): LNHNV, YYDKDF (reference sequence). The junction had 13 bases not matched to a gene; V was cut back by 5 bases and J by 6 bases. The CDR3 extends over 15 amino acids. The CDR3 sequence is CATSARQGVGPEQYF. The CDR3 DNA reads TGTGCCACCAGCGCCCGACAGGGAGTAGGCCCCGAGCAGTACTTC.

This clone appeared a single time. The chain recombines TRBV2 with TRBJ2-2; 8 bases match TRBD1. In germline, CDR1 is SNHLY, CDR2 FYNNEI. With 9 bases clipped from V and 3 bases from J, the junction kept 6 bases outside the gene matches. The CDR3 extends over 14 amino acids. The CDR3 DNA reads as TGTGCCAGAGGGAACAGGGGGGACACCGGGGAGCTGTTTTTT. This encodes CARGNRGDTGELFF. Variable domain in full (rest from reference TRBV2 and TRBJ2-2): EPEVTQTPSHQVTQMGQEVILRCVPISNHLYFYWYRQILGQKVEFLVSFYNNEISEKSEIFDDQFSVERPDGSNFTLKIRSTKLEDSAMYFCARGNRGDTGELFFGEGSRLTVL.

The chain links TRBV10-2 to TRBJ2-1, with D uncertain. The germline V gene has CDR1 WSHSY and CDR2 SAAADI. The CDR3 spans 12 residues. Trimming left V 6 bases short and J 7 bases short, with 10 bases between. The DNA for the CDR3 is TGCGCCAGCAGCGGTCCCGCGAATGAGCAGTTCTTC. The encoded protein is CASSGPANEQFF.

J is TRBJ2-3 and V is TRBV28, with 11 positions matching TRBD2. The CDR3 has 17 residues. V was clipped by 1 base and J by 5 bases; unmatched bases: 8. Per the germline V gene, CDR1 is MDHEN and CDR2 is SYDVKM. The CDR3 reads CASSLLAGGPPGDTQYF. CDR3 bases: TGTGCCAGCAGTTTATTAGCGGGAGGGCCCCCCGGAGATACGCAGTATTTT.

The chain has TRBV5-1 and TRBJ2-5, with 8 positions matching TRBD2. The CDR3 contains 15 residues. Losses at the gene ends were 5 bases for V and 4 bases for J; bases not matched to a gene: 10. Germline V gene sequence: CDR1 SGHRS, CDR2 YFSETQ. CDR3 coding DNA: TGCGCCAGCAGTTTTAGCGGGGCTTGGGGAGAGACCCAGTACTTC. Translating gives CASSFSGAWGETQYF. Looking up the rest from reference TRBV5-1 and TRBJ2-5 gives the full variable domain: KAGVTQTPRYLIKTRGQQVTLSCSPISGHRSVSWYQQTPGQGLQFLFEYFSETQRNKGNFPGRFSGRQFSNSRSEMNVSTLELGDSALYLCASSFSGAWGETQYFGPGTRLLVL.

The chain has TRBV28 and TRBJ2-7, with D hard to call. Germline V CDR1 and CDR2: MDHEN, SYDVKM. The CDR3 spans 15 residues. The V gene lost 9 bases and the J gene lost 4 bases, with 22 bases spanning the gap. The CDR3 DNA sequence: TGTGCCAGTACACCCCGCGGCGCGGTGGGTTACGAGCAGTACTTC. Its protein is CASTPRGAVGYEQYF.

J is TRBJ1-2 and V is TRBV5-1; TRBD1 agrees at 7 bases. J lost 4 bases, V lost 6 bases, and 6 bases had no gene match. Per germline, CDR1 SGHRS and CDR2 YFSETQ. This CDR3 contains 13 residues. CDR3 loop: CASMTRTGYGYTF. The CDR3 DNA sequence: TGCGCCAGCATGACAAGGACAGGCTATGGCTACACCTTC.

In nucleotides, the CDR3 is TGTGCCAGCAGCCCAGGGACAGGGGGCACCGGGGAGCTGTTTTTT. Protein product: CASSPGTGGTGELFF. V is TRBV7-3 and J is TRBJ2-2; 11 bases are a match to TRBD1. With V trimmed by 5 bases and J by 4 bases, 3 bases remained unmatched. CDR3 size: 15 residues. The germline CDR1 and CDR2 sequences are SGHTA and FQGTGA. The whole variable domain, remainder taken from reference TRBV7-3 and TRBJ2-2, is GAGVSQTPSNKVTEKGKYVELRCDPISGHTALYWYRQSLGQGPEFLIYFQGTGAADDSGLPNDRFFAVRPEGSVSTLKIQRTERGDSAVYLCASSPGTGGTGELFFGEGSRLTVL.

V gene TRBV2 combines with J gene TRBJ2-5, with 10 bases lining up with TRBD1. The germline V gene has CDR1 SNHLY and CDR2 FYNNEI. V lost 3 bases to trimming and J lost 2 bases; unmatched junction nucleotides: 18. The CDR3 is 20 residues long. CDR3 in DNA: TGTGCCAGCAGTGAGGTTGGGACAGGGGTCCCCGGAGGCGAGCAAGAGACCCAGTACTTC. Protein: CASSEVGTGVPGGEQETQYF.

The chain has TRBV4-1 and TRBJ2-7; 8 bases align to TRBD1. J was trimmed by 4 bases and V by 2 bases; bases with no gene match: 7. This CDR3 region has 15 residues. CDR1 is MGHRA and CDR2 is YSYEKL in the germline V gene. CDR3 DNA: TGCGCCAGCAGCCAACCCGACAGGGGACAATACGAGCAGTACTTC. Its translation: CASSQPDRGQYEQYF.

V and J are TRBV30 and TRBJ2-3; D remains ambiguous. V shed 1 base and J shed 4 bases, with 15 bases lying between them. CDR1 GTSNPN and CDR2 SVGIG come from the germline V gene (reference sequence). The CDR3 runs to 15 residues. CDR3 region: CAWSAPTRFADTQYF. In nucleotides, the CDR3 is TGTGCCTGGAGTGCCCCCACCAGGTTCGCAGATACGCAGTATTTT.

V usage is TRBV10-1 and J usage is TRBJ2-1, with 10 bases matching TRBD2. The V gene's germline CDR1 is WNHNN and CDR2 SYGVQD (reference sequence). Trimming took 4 bases from V and 5 from J; bases not matched to a gene: 2. This CDR3 contains 14 residues. The CDR3 loop reads CASSGTSGDNEQFF. The CDR3 DNA reads TGCGCCAGCAGTGGGACTAGCGGTGACAATGAGCAGTTCTTC.

The V gene is TRBV7-9, the J gene TRBJ1-1; TRBD1 might be the D (5 bases). V lost 3 bases, J lost 2 bases, and 13 bases lay in between. The length of the CDR3 is 15 residues. Germline values: CDR1 SEHNR, CDR2 FQNEAQ (reference sequence). The CDR3 loop reads CASSFLDSINTEAFF. The CDR3 nucleotides are TGTGCCAGCAGCTTCCTCGACAGTATCAACACTGAAGCTTTCTTT.

The chain uses TRBV6-5 and TRBJ1-6, with TRBD1 identical over 9 bases. The germline V gene encodes CDR1 MNHEY and CDR2 SVGAGI. J was trimmed by 9 bases and V by 6 bases; bases with no gene match: 6. CDR3 length equals 14 residues. The CDR3 DNA follows: TGTGCCAGCAGCCCGACAGGGGGAAGTTCACCCCTCCACTTT. It yields the protein CASSPTGGSSPLHF.

This chain connects TRBV5-1 to TRBJ2-1; 7 positions agree with TRBD2. V trimming: 7 bases; J trimming: 6 bases; junction bases outside the gene matches: 22. Per the germline V gene, CDR1 is SGHRS and CDR2 is YFSETQ. The CDR3 covers 18 residues. As DNA, the CDR3 is TGCGCCAGCCAGCGGTCTAGCGGACCAAACAGAACCTCCAATGAGCAGTTCTTC. It specifies CASQRSSGPNRTSNEQFF. Full variable domain (missing parts from reference TRBV5-1 and TRBJ2-1): KAGVTQTPRYLIKTRGQQVTLSCSPISGHRSVSWYQQTPGQGLQFLFEYFSETQRNKGNFPGRFSGRQFSNSRSEMNVSTLELGDSALYLCASQRSSGPNRTSNEQFFGPGTRLTVL.